This T cell receptor (beta chain) emerged from a study of cytomegalovirus exposure and HLA in healthy donors. Study outcomes and limitations: Earlier results showed most TCR beta V segments being productive about 87% or about 30% of the time.

A remark on this clone: Its antigen is not identified.

The PCR made use of 60 Vbeta and 13 Jbeta primers. The table came from immunoSEQ multiplex PCR; TCRdb's copy has only in-frame clones and leaves some out. This sample has about 200,000 clones, with roughly 85% found just once. The CDR3 extends over 14 amino acids. CDR1 and CDR2 (germline): SEHNR, FQNEAQ (reference sequence). Trimming removed 1 base from V and 2 bases from J, with 7 bases in between. The V and J genes are TRBV7-9 and TRBJ2-3; D not resolved. The specimen was PBMCs. The TCR sequence derives from a woman aged 25 to 45 in good health and CMV-seropositive. The CDR3 bases are TGTGCCAGCAGCTTAGGAGTTGCCACAGATACGCAGTATTTT. It is translated as CASSLGVATDTQYF.